Presented here are 16 T cell receptor beta chains from one specimen sequenced in a study of T cell repertoires in cytomegalovirus infection. MiXCR was run by TCRdb on the reads, yielding one entry per CDR3 protein. This sample has about 100,000 distinct CDR3 sequences; roughly a quarter occur once, and the top ten carry roughly two fifths. Sequenced: CD8+ T cells from PBMCs. The receptor source for this set is a human donor in good health (CMV status not recorded). Some clones in this sample may be carry-over from other donors' samples.

This clonotype has a handful of counts. The V and J genes are TRBV20-1 and TRBJ2-4, with D tentatively TRBD2 (5 bases). The CDR3 length is 15 residues. CDR1 is DFQATT and CDR2 is SNEGSKA in the germline V gene (reference sequence). Trimming took off 0 bases at V and 2 bases at J, with 11 bases between the two ends. CDR3 bases: TGCAGTGCTAGAGATCTAGCCGGTTCCAAAAACATTCAGTACTTC. Its protein is CSARDLAGSKNIQYF.

This clonotype was detected ten times or more. This rearrangement joins TRBV7-2 to TRBJ1-5; perhaps TRBD1 as D (6 bases). CDR1 and CDR2 (germline): SGHTA, FQGNSA. The V end lost 4 bases, the J end lost 3 bases, and 13 bases lay between the germline ends. There are 15 residues in the CDR3. The DNA for the CDR3 is TGTGCCAGCAGCTGGGGGGCAGGGGACAATCAGCCCCAGCATTTT. Translation gives CASSWGAGDNQPQHF.

This clonotype came up a few times. CDR3 sequence reads: CASSLFSRDASEQYF. For the CDR3, the DNA is TGTGCCAGCAGTTTATTTAGCAGGGATGCTAGCGAGCAGTACTTC. V and J are TRBV28 and TRBJ2-7; a weak D match, TRBD1 (5 bases). The CDR3 spans 15 residues. The V end was cut by 1 base, the J end by 6 bases, with 16 bases between. Germline V lookup: CDR1 MDHEN, CDR2 SYDVKM.

This clonotype was counted only a few times. This chain connects TRBV28 to TRBJ2-5; 7 bases line up with TRBD1. The CDR3 length is 15 residues. Germline values: CDR1 MDHEN, CDR2 SYDVKM. J was trimmed by 3 bases and V by 5 bases; bases with no gene match: 9. The CDR3 DNA is TGTGCCAGCAGTAAAGATAGGGGGCGAAAAGAGACCCAGTACTTC. Protein sequence: CASSKDRGRKETQYF.

This clonotype came up a few times. The chain recombines TRBV28 with TRBJ1-1, with 7 bases fitting TRBD1. This CDR3 has 14 residues. Germline trimming cut 5 bases from V and 2 bases from J; bases unmatched to any gene: 5. Germline assignment: CDR1 MDHEN and CDR2 SYDVKM. The CDR3 protein is CASSQRGLNTEAFF. CDR3 DNA sequence: TGTGCCAGCAGTCAAAGGGGGCTTAACACTGAAGCTTTCTTT.

This chain links TRBV12-3 or TRBV12-4 with TRBJ1-3, with D hard to call. The CDR3 sequence is 15 residues long. V lost 4 bases and J 2 bases, leaving 12 bases between the germline ends. The CDR3 protein is CASSSRTAAGNTIYF. CDR3 DNA sequence: TGTGCCAGCAGTTCCCGGACTGCGGCTGGAAACACCATATATTTT.

This chain joins TRBV7-9 and TRBJ2-1, with D maybe TRBD2 (7 bases). V lost 4 bases to trimming and J lost 1 base, with 17 bases between them. The CDR3 contains 17 residues. The V gene's germline CDR1 is SEHNR and CDR2 FQNEAQ (reference sequence). The CDR3 region is CASSSPRGGSSYNEQFF. CDR3 DNA: TGTGCCAGCAGCTCGCCTAGGGGGGGATCATCCTACAATGAGCAGTTCTTC.

The V gene is TRBV20-1, the J gene TRBJ2-7; D may be TRBD1 (6 bases). Germline V CDR1 and CDR2: DFQATT, SNEGSKA (reference sequence). The CDR3 has 18 residues. V lost 1 base and J 3 bases, leaving 25 bases between the germline ends. Here the CDR3 reads CSARAPSGQLTGYYEQYF. The CDR3, as DNA: TGCAGTGCTAGAGCCCCCTCGGGACAATTAACGGGTTACTACGAGCAGTACTTC.

CDR3 protein: CSALPGGTEAFF. The DNA for the CDR3 is TGCAGTGCTTTACCAGGGGGCACTGAAGCTTTCTTT. The rearrangement joins TRBV20-1 to TRBJ1-1; 7 positions agree with TRBD1. The CDR3 has 12 amino acids. Germline trimming cut 5 bases from V and 4 bases from J; bases unmatched to any gene: 4. CDR1 is DFQATT and CDR2 is SNEGSKA in the germline V gene (reference sequence).

The genes are TRBV5-1 and TRBJ2-1; 10 nucleotides align to TRBD1. The CDR3 extends over 14 amino acids. The germline gives CDR1 SGHRS, CDR2 YFSETQ. J gave up 7 bases and V 5 bases, and 6 bases lay outside the gene matches. As DNA, the CDR3 is TGCGCCAGCAGACCGACAGGGGGCTTTAATGAGCAGTTCTTC. Its translation is CASRPTGGFNEQFF.

The CDR3 sequence: CANTFGLDTEAFF. The CDR3 DNA reads TGTGCCAACACCTTCGGGCTGGACACTGAAGCTTTCTTT. The V and J genes are TRBV11-2 and TRBJ1-1; no definite D call. This CDR3 is built from 13 residues. V dropped 10 bases and J dropped 3 bases, with 15 bases sitting between them. Per the germline V gene, CDR1 is SGHAT and CDR2 is FQNNGV.

This clonotype showed up just a few times. V is TRBV27 and J is TRBJ1-1; no clear D. The CDR3 loop spans 14 amino acids. Germline CDR1 and CDR2: MNHEY and SMNVEV (reference sequence). Trimming removed 3 bases from V and 1 base from J, with 9 bases in between. The CDR3 loop reads CASSFYEGNTEAFF. The CDR3 nucleotides are TGTGCCAGCAGTTTTTATGAGGGGAACACTGAAGCTTTCTTT.

This clonotype was counted only a few times. The chain recombines TRBV29-1 with TRBJ1-1; 11 nucleotides align to TRBD1. Germline CDR1 is SQVTM and CDR2 is ANQGSEA. The CDR3 consists of 14 residues. With 2 bases clipped from V and 4 bases from J, the junction kept 3 bases outside the gene matches. The CDR3 sequence is CSVELGTGGTEAFF. The CDR3 DNA reads TGCAGCGTTGAACTAGGGACAGGGGGCACTGAAGCTTTCTTT.

The chain employs TRBV4-1 and TRBJ2-7; 10 bases fit TRBD2. Looked up from germline, CDR1 is MGHRA and CDR2 is YSYEKL. The CDR3 length is 17 residues. J gave up 2 bases and V 0 bases, and 7 bases lay outside the gene matches. CDR3 sequence: CASSQEPRTSGAYEQYF. CDR3 nucleotide sequence: TGCGCCAGCAGCCAAGAGCCGAGGACTAGCGGTGCCTACGAGCAGTACTTC.

This clonotype was counted a single time. CDR3 bases: TGCAGTGCTAGTGCGGCTAGCGGGATGTCCTACAATGAGCAGTTCTTC. Its protein is CSASAASGMSYNEQFF. The V call is TRBV20-1, the J call TRBJ2-1; TRBD2 aligns across 9 bases. The CDR3 extends over 16 amino acids. Germline-derived CDR1 and CDR2 are DFQATT and SNEGSKA (reference sequence). V was clipped by 3 bases and J by 1 base; unmatched bases: 7.

This clonotype was observed many times. The chain employs TRBV7-2 and TRBJ2-1; 11 bases are shared with TRBD2. The ends lost 1 base at V and 4 bases at J; junction bases unmatched: 6. Germline V CDR1 and CDR2: SGHTA, FQGNSA. The CDR3 covers 17 residues. The CDR3 nucleotides are TGTGCCAGCAGCTTAGTCCGGACTAGCGGGCTTTACAATGAGCAGTTCTTC. Translating it yields CASSLVRTSGLYNEQFF.